What follows are 20 T cell receptor beta chains derived from one specimen sequenced in a study of blood T cell repertoires in COVID-19. Some clones are missing from TCRdb's copy, which holds only in-frame ones; the method was immunoSEQ multiplex PCR. This sample yields tens of thousands of clones, of which around 84% are seen a single time; about a fifth belongs to the top ten. Sequenced material: peripheral blood. All receptors derive from a woman aged 80 or over in a cohort sampled during active or convalescent COVID-19.

The V and J genes are TRBV2 and TRBJ2-7; the match to TRBD2 covers 7 bases. Trimming took 4 bases from V and 12 from J; bases not matched to a gene: 9. Germline loops: CDR1 SNHLY, CDR2 FYNNEI. The CDR3 length is 12 residues. For the CDR3, the DNA is TGTGCCAGCAGTGGGGGGGGTTGGGTTCCGTACGTC. Amino acids: CASSGGGWVPYV.

The rearrangement uses TRBV10-3 and TRBJ1-2; 7 nucleotides line up with TRBD1. V lost 3 bases and J lost 7; bases outside the gene matches: 5. The CDR3 length is 13 residues. Per germline, CDR1 ENHRY and CDR2 SYGVKD. The CDR3 is CAISEGQGVGYTF. CDR3 bases: TGTGCCATCAGTGAAGGCCAGGGGGTTGGCTACACCTTC.

The chain carries TRBV27 and TRBJ1-3, with TRBD1 identical over 9 bases. CDR3 length equals 16 residues. J gave up 4 bases and V 2 bases, and 6 bases lay outside the gene matches. Germline V lookup: CDR1 MNHEY, CDR2 SMNVEV (reference sequence). The CDR3 spells CASSLNGQGYGNTIYF. In DNA, the CDR3 is TGTGCCAGCAGTTTAAACGGACAGGGGTACGGAAACACCATATATTTT.

Concerning this clone: The sample carries other DNA sequences with the same CDR3. V and J are TRBV5-1 and TRBJ1-5, with 8 bases aligning to TRBD1. CDR1 SGHRS and CDR2 YFSETQ come from the germline V gene. J gave up 4 bases and V 4 bases, and 4 bases lay outside the gene matches. CDR3 length: 14 residues. The CDR3 loop is CASSPGTGNQPQHF. DNA of the CDR3: TGCGCCAGCAGCCCCGGGACAGGAAATCAGCCCCAGCATTTT. The whole variable domain, filled in from reference TRBV5-1 and TRBJ1-5, reads KAGVTQTPRYLIKTRGQQVTLSCSPISGHRSVSWYQQTPGQGLQFLFEYFSETQRNKGNFPGRFSGRQFSNSRSEMNVSTLELGDSALYLCASSPGTGNQPQHFGDGTRLSIL.

This sequence joins TRBV27 and TRBJ1-4; no clear D gene. Germline V gene data show CDR1 as MNHEY and CDR2 as SMNVEV (reference sequence). V gave up 6 bases and J gave up 7 bases, with 15 bases separating them. The CDR3 length is 14 residues. The CDR3 sequence: CASSKTLSGEKLFF. The CDR3, as DNA: TGTGCCAGCAGCAAGACCCTTTCGGGTGAAAAACTGTTTTTT.

This chain uses TRBV11-2 with TRBJ1-3; perhaps TRBD1 as D (6 bases). This CDR3 region has 17 residues. Trimming shortened V by 6 bases and J by 0 bases, and 18 bases separated the two germline ends. Germline V gives CDR1 SGHAT, CDR2 FQNNGV. CDR3 loop: CASRLTDRLNSGNTIYF. The DNA for the CDR3 is TGTGCCAGCAGATTAACTGACAGGCTAAACTCTGGAAACACCATATATTTT. Using reference TRBV11-2 and TRBJ1-3 for the parts outside the CDR3, the full variable domain is EAGVAQSPRYKIIEKRQSVAFWCNPISGHATLYWYQQILGQGPKLLIQFQNNGVVDDSQLPKDRFSAERLKGVDSTLKIQPAKLEDSAVYLCASRLTDRLNSGNTIYFGEGSWLTVV.

V gene TRBV5-1 combines with J gene TRBJ2-5, with TRBD2 matching 10 bases. This CDR3 has 16 amino acids. The junction had 11 bases not matched to a gene; V was cut back by 4 bases and J by 5 bases. CDR1 and CDR2 from the germline V gene are SGHRS and YFSETQ. In DNA form, the CDR3 reads TGCGCCAGCAGCGGGGGAAGCGGGAGGGCCGATGAGACCCAGTACTTC. Residues: CASSGGSGRADETQYF.

Only one count was recorded for this clone. The genes are TRBV6-6 and TRBJ2-3; a possible D gene is TRBD1 (5 bases). Per germline, CDR1 MNHNY and CDR2 SVGAGI (reference sequence). This CDR3 contains 14 residues. V lost 6 bases and J 4 bases, leaving 14 bases between the germline ends. The CDR3 bases are TGTGCCAGCAGCCCAGGGCTCCGGCCAGATACGCAGTATTTT. It yields the protein CASSPGLRPDTQYF.

The J gene is TRBJ2-1, the V gene TRBV2, with 13 positions matching TRBD2. The CDR3 is 17 residues long. From germline, CDR1 is SNHLY and CDR2 FYNNEI. The V segment lost 4 bases and the J segment 10 bases; nucleotides outside the gene matches: 13. The CDR3: CASSGGTSGIRMGEQFF. The CDR3 DNA follows: TGTGCCAGCAGTGGGGGGACTAGCGGGATTAGGATGGGAGAGCAGTTCTTC. The full variable domain, its missing parts supplied by reference TRBV2 and TRBJ2-1, is EPEVTQTPSHQVTQMGQEVILRCVPISNHLYFYWYRQILGQKVEFLVSFYNNEISEKSEIFDDQFSVERPDGSNFTLKIRSTKLEDSAMYFCASSGGTSGIRMGEQFFGPGTRLTVL.

This clone was observed a few times. The rearrangement uses TRBV7-2 and TRBJ2-2, with 10 bases aligning to TRBD2. In germline, CDR1 is SGHTA, CDR2 FQGNSA. J lost 9 bases, V lost 2 bases, and 0 bases had no gene match. The CDR3 is 13 amino acids. CDR3 residues: CASSLTSGRELFF. DNA for the CDR3: TGTGCCAGCAGCTTAACTAGCGGGAGGGAGCTGTTTTTT.

CDR3 in amino acids: CASSPWDSNYGYTF. Written as DNA, the CDR3 is TGTGCCAGCAGTCCCTGGGACAGTAACTATGGCTACACCTTC. The J gene is TRBJ1-2, the V gene TRBV28; 7 bases are a match to TRBD1. Per germline, CDR1 MDHEN and CDR2 SYDVKM. The CDR3 sequence is 14 residues long. V lost 5 bases, J lost 1 base, and 4 bases stayed unmatched.

This chain links TRBV10-2 with TRBJ1-1; the match to TRBD1 covers 8 bases. Germline CDR1 is WSHSY and CDR2 is SAAADI. Losses at the gene ends were 3 bases for V and 1 base for J; bases not matched to a gene: 4. CDR3 length: 15 residues. CDR3 nucleotide sequence: TGCGCCAGCAGTGATCCCGGGACAGGGAACACTGAAGCTTTCTTT. It yields the protein CASSDPGTGNTEAFF.

The chain couples TRBV7-3 to TRBJ2-1, with TRBD2 matching over 9 bases. The CDR3 is 16 residues long. The V gene's germline CDR1 is SGHTA and CDR2 FQGTGA. The ends lost 0 bases at V and 3 bases at J; junction bases unmatched: 3. The CDR3 is CASSLTSGGSYNEQFF. The CDR3 DNA follows: TGTGCCAGCAGCTTAACCAGCGGGGGGAGCTACAATGAGCAGTTCTTC.

The chain has TRBV6-5 and TRBJ1-3; a possible D gene is TRBD1 (6 bases). The ends were cut back, 6 bases at V and 6 bases at J, with 15 bases in the middle. Germline CDR1 reads MNHEY; CDR2 reads SVGAGI. The CDR3 contains 14 residues. The chain's CDR3 is CASSHRVFENTIYF. The CDR3 nucleotides are TGTGCCAGCAGCCACAGGGTTTTCGAAAACACCATATATTTT.

The chain links TRBV4-1 to TRBJ2-2; D remains ambiguous. CDR3 size: 14 residues. Trimming left V 4 bases short and J 1 base short, with 7 bases between. Looked up from germline, CDR1 is MGHRA and CDR2 is YSYEKL. CDR3 amino acids: CASSLTLNTGELFF. In DNA, the CDR3 is TGCGCCAGCAGCCTTACATTGAACACCGGGGAGCTGTTTTTT.

This rearrangement joins TRBV6-1 to TRBJ2-2; D is undetermined. From germline, CDR1 is MNHNS and CDR2 SASEGT. Between the trimmed V and J ends, which lost 0 bases and 5 bases, there was a span of 7 bases. The length of the CDR3 is 14 residues. The CDR3 is CASSEARLTGELFF. Written as DNA, the CDR3 is TGTGCCAGCAGTGAAGCGAGGCTAACCGGGGAGCTGTTTTTT.

The V and J genes are TRBV20-1 and TRBJ1-1, with D possibly matching TRBD1 (5 bases). CDR3 length: 11 residues. V gave up 5 bases and J gave up 6 bases, with 10 bases separating them. CDR1 and CDR2 from the germline V gene are DFQATT and SNEGSKA (reference sequence). This CDR3 reads CSAVGDSEAFF. DNA of the CDR3: TGCAGTGCTGTTGGGGACTCTGAAGCTTTCTTT.

V gene TRBV9 combines with J gene TRBJ2-2; D is perhaps TRBD1 (6 bases). The CDR3 has 15 amino acids. V dropped 4 bases and J dropped 2 bases, with 12 bases sitting between them. Germline loops: CDR1 SGDLS, CDR2 YYNGEE. The CDR3 region has the DNA TGTGCCAGCAGCATATTGGGACAAAACACCGGGGAGCTGTTTTTT. Amino acids: CASSILGQNTGELFF.

The chain employs TRBV18 and TRBJ2-7, with 8 bases aligning to TRBD1. CDR1 KGHSH and CDR2 LQKENI come from the germline V gene. V shed 6 bases and J 2 bases; nucleotides not matched to a gene: 9. This CDR3 spans 15 amino acids. The CDR3 bases are TGTGCCAGCTCGCCTGGACAGGGTCTCACCTACGAGCAGTACTTC. This gives the protein CASSPGQGLTYEQYF.

The rearrangement uses TRBV4-1 and TRBJ1-2; 12 nucleotides agree with TRBD1. The CDR3 spans 15 residues. CDR1 and CDR2 (germline): MGHRA, YSYEKL. V was pared by 3 bases and J by 6 bases, with 5 bases of the junction left unmatched. The CDR3, as DNA: TGCGCCAGCAGCCAGGGGACAGGGGGCGAAAATGGCTACACCTTC. Its protein is CASSQGTGGENGYTF.